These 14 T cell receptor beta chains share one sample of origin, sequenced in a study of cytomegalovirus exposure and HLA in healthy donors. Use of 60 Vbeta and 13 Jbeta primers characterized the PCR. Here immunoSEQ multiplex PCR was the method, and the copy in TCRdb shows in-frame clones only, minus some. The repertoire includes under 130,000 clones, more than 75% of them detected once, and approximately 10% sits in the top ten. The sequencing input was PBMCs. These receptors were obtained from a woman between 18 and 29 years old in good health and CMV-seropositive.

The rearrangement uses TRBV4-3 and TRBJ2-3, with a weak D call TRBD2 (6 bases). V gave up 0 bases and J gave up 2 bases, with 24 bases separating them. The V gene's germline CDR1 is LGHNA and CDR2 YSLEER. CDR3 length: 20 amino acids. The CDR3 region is CASSQESQPIVGGNTDTQYF. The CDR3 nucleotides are TGCGCCAGCAGCCAAGAGTCACAACCAATCGTGGGCGGGAACACAGATACGCAGTATTTT.

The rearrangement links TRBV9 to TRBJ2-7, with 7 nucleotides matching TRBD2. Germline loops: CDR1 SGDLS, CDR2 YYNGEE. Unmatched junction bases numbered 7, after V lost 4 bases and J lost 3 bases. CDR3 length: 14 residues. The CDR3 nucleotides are TGTGCCAGCAGCCCCCCGAGCGGGAACTACGAGCAGTACTTC. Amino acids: CASSPPSGNYEQYF.

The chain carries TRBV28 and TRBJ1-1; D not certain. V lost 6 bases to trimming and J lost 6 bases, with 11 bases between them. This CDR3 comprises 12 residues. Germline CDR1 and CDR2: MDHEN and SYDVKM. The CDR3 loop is CASSLEGPEAFF. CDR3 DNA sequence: TGTGCCAGCAGCCTCGAGGGTCCTGAAGCTTTCTTT.

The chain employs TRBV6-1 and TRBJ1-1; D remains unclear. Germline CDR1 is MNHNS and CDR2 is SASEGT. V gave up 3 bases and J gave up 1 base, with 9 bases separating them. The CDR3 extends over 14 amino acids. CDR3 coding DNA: TGTGCCAGCAGTGACGGAGACTGGAACACTGAAGCTTTCTTT. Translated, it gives CASSDGDWNTEAFF.

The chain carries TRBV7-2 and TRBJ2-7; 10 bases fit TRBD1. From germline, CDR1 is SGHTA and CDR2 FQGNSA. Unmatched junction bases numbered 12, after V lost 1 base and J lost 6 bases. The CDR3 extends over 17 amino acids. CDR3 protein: CASSLGFPYRQGAEQYF. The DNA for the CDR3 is TGTGCCAGCAGCTTAGGTTTCCCCTATAGACAGGGGGCCGAGCAGTACTTC.

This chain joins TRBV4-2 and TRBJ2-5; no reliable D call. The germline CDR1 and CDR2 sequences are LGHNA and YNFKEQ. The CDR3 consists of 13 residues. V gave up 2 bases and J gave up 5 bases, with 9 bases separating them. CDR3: CASSQRSLETQYF. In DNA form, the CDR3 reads TGTGCCAGCAGCCAACGGAGTCTGGAGACCCAGTACTTC.

This CDR3 reads CASSQDLGGLPDGYTF. The CDR3 DNA sequence: TGCGCCAGCAGCCAAGATCTGGGAGGGCTCCCCGATGGCTACACCTTC. The gene calls are TRBV4-3 and TRBJ1-2, with D hard to call. V was cut by 0 bases and J by 6 bases, with 17 bases left in between. The germline V gene encodes CDR1 LGHNA and CDR2 YSLEER. This CDR3 is built from 16 residues.

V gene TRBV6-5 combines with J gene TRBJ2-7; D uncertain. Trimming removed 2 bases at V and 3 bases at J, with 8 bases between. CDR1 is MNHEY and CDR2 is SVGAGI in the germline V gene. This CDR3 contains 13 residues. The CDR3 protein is CASSYIRFYEQYF. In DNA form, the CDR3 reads TGTGCCAGCAGTTACATACGGTTCTACGAGCAGTACTTC.

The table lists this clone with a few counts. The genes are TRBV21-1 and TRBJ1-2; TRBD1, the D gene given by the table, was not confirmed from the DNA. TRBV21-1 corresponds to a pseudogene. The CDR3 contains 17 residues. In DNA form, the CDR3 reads TGTGCCAGCAGCAGCCCGGGACAGGGGATTACCCACTATGGCTACACCTTC. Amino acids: CASSSPGQGITHYGYTF.

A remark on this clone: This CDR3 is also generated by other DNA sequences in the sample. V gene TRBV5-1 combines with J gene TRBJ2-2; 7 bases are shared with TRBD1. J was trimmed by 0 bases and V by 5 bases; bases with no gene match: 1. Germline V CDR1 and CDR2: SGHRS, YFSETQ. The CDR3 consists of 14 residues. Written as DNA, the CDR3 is TGCGCCAGCAGTGGGACAGCGAACACCGGGGAGCTGTTTTTT. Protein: CASSGTANTGELFF. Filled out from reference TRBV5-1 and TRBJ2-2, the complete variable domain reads KAGVTQTPRYLIKTRGQQVTLSCSPISGHRSVSWYQQTPGQGLQFLFEYFSETQRNKGNFPGRFSGRQFSNSRSEMNVSTLELGDSALYLCASSGTANTGELFFGEGSRLTVL.

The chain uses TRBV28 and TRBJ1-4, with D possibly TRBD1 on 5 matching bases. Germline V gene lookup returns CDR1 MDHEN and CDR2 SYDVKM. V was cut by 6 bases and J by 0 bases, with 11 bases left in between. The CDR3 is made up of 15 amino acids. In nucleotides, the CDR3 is TGTGCCAGCAGAGGGGAAGCTGCAACTAATGAAAAACTGTTTTTT. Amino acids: CASRGEAATNEKLFF.

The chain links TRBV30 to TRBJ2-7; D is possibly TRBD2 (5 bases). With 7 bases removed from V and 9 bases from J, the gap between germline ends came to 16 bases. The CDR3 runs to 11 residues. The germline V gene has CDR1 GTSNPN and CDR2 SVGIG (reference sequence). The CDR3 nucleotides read TGTGCCTTTTCCCAAGGCCGGGGGCAGTACTTC. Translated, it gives CAFSQGRGQYF.

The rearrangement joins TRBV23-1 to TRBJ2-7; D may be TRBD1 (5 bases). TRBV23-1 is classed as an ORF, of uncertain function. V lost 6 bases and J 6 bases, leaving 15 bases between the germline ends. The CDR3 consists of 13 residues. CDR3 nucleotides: TGCGCCAGCAGCCACAGGCCCCCCGGCGAGCAGTACTTC. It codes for CASSHRPPGEQYF.

In nucleotides, the CDR3 is TGTGCCAGCAGCGTAGGAAAACTGTCCTACAATGAGCAGTTCTTC. This gives the protein CASSVGKLSYNEQFF. V is TRBV9 and J is TRBJ2-1; D is uncertain. Trimming took 0 bases from V and 1 from J, leaving 8 bases between them. The CDR3 consists of 15 residues. Germline lookup yields CDR1 SGDLS and CDR2 YYNGEE.